Listed below are T cell receptor beta chains from one sample, sequenced in a study of T cells in Graves' hyperthyroidism and ophthalmopathy. One entry per CDR3 protein, called by TCRdb with MiXCR from the multiplex PCR reads. The table has 450,000 to 700,000 distinct CDR3 sequences, 35% to 55% seen once; the top ten hold around 20%. Sequencing was done on a sample of peripheral blood or thyroid tissue (not recorded which). These TCRs come from an adult woman with Graves' disease, either hyperthyroidism or ophthalmopathy (not recorded which). The CDR3 runs from the conserved cysteine through the conserved F or W. D genes are given only for firm matches. Clone size, where shown, is once, few, many, or a class for clones that have expanded.

size: few
D: NA
V: TRBV10-3
J: TRBJ1-4
CDR3: CAISRGAVGKLFF
DNA: TGTGCCATCAGTAGGGGCGCGGTCGGAAAACTGTTTTTT

size: few
D: NA
V: TRBV7-9
J: TRBJ2-7
CDR3: CASSFLGSSYEGDEQYF
DNA: TGTGCCAGCAGTTTTCTTGGGTCGTCCTACGAGGGGGACGAGCAGTACTTC

size: NA
D: TRBD2
V: TRBV20-1
J: TRBJ2-5
CDR3: CSARGLAGGIRRTQYF
DNA: TGCAGTGCTAGAGGACTAGCGGGAGGAATTCGGCGGACCCAGTACTTC

size: once
D: NA
V: TRBV2
J: TRBJ2-7
CDR3: CASQGYEQYF
DNA: TGTGCCAGTCAGGGCTACGAGCAGTACTTC

size: NA
D: NA
V: TRBV10-2
J: TRBJ1-6
CDR3: CARKLAPVSYNSPLHF
DNA: TGCGCCAGGAAACTAGCGCCCGTCTCCTATAATTCACCCCTCCACTTT

size: NA
D: TRBD1
V: TRBV7-6
J: TRBJ1-5
CDR3: CASSSQPGGLQGDNQPQHF
DNA: TGTGCCAGCAGCTCCCAACCCGGAGGACTACAGGGGGACAATCAGCCCCAGCATTTT

size: many
D: NA
V: TRBV15
J: TRBJ2-5
CDR3: CATSTNGQIQETQYF
DNA: TGTGCCACCAGCACAAACGGACAGATCCAAGAGACCCAGTACTTC

size: many
D: NA
V: TRBV20-1
J: TRBJ1-2
CDR3: CSARSARQARDGYTF
DNA: TGCAGTGCTAGGAGCGCCCGGCAGGCTCGGGATGGCTACACCTTC

size: NA
D: NA
V: TRBV7-9
J: TRBJ2-7
CDR3: CASGRPGAFYEQYF
DNA: TGTGCCAGCGGCCGACCGGGGGCGTTTTACGAGCAGTACTTC

size: NA
D: NA
V: TRBV27
J: TRBJ2-2
CDR3: CASKRSTGELFF
DNA: TGTGCCAGCAAACGTTCGACCGGGGAGCTGTTTTTT